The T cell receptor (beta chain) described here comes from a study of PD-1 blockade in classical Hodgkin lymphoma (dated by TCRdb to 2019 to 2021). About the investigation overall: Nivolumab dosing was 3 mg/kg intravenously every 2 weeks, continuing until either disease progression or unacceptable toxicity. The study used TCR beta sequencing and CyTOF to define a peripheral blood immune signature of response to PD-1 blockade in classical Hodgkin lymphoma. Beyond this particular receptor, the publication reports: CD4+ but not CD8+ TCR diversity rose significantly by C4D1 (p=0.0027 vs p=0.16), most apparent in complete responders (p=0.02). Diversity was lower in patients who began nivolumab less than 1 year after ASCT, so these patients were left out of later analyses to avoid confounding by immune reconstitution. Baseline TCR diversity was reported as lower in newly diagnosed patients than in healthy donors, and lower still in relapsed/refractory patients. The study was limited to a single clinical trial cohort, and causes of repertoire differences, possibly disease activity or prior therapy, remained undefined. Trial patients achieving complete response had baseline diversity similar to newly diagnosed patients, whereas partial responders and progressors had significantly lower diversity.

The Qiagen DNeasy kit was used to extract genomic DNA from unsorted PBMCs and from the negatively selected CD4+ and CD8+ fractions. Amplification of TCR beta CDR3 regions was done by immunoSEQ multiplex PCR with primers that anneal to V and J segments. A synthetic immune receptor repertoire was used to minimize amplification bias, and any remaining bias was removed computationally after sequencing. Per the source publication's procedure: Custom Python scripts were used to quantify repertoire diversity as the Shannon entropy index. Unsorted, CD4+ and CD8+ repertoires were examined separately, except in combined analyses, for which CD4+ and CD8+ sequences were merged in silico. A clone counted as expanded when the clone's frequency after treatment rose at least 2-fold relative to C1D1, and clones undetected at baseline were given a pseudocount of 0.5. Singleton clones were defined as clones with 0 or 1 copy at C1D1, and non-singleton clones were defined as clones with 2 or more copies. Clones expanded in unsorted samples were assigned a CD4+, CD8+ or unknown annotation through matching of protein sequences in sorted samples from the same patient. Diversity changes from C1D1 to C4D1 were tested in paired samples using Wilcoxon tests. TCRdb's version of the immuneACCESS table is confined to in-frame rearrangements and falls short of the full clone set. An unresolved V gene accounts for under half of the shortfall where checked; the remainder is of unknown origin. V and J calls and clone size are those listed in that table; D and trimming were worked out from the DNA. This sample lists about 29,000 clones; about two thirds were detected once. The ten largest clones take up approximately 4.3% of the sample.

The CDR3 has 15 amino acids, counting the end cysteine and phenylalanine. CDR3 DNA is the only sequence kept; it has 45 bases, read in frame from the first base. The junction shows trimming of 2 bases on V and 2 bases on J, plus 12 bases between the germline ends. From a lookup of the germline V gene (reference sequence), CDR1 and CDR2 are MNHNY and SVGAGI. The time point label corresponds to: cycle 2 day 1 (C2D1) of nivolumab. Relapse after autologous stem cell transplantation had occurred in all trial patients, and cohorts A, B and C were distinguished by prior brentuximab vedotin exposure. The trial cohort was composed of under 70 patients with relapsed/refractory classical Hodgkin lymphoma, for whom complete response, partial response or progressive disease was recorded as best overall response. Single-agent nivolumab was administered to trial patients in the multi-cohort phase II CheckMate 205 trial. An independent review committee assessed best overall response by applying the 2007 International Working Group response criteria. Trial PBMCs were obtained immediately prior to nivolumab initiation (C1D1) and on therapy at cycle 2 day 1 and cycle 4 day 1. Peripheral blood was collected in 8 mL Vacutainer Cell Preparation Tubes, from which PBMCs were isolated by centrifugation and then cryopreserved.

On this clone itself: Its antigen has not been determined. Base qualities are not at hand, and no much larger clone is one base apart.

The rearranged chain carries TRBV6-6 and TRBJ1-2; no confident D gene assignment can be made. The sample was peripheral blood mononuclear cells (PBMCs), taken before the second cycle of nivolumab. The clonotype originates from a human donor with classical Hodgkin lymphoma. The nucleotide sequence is TGTGCCAGCAGTTACGGTACGGGTGTGAACTATGGCTACACCTTC. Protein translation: CASSYGTGVNYGYTF.